This T cell receptor beta chain was sequenced for a study of T cell clones after liver transplantation. Looking at the study overall: Pre-transplant mixed lymphocyte reactions yielded third-party-reactive TCRbeta sequences as comparators for graft-donor-reactive sequences. Study-level results: In two subjects, few donor cells limited the measurable donor-reactive repertoire.

Details on this clone: Its cognate antigen is unknown.

Only in-frame clones appear in the TCRdb table, and some are missing; sequencing was by immunoSEQ multiplex PCR. Found here are under 35,000 clones, 90% to 95% of them singletons; the top ten hold about 25%. CDR3 length: 15 amino acids. V was trimmed by 4 bases and J by 0 bases, leaving 13 bases between them. Per germline, CDR1 SEHNR and CDR2 FQNEAQ (reference sequence). The V call is TRBV7-9, the J call TRBJ2-7; D is perhaps TRBD1 or TRBD2 (5 bases each). Sequencing was performed on CD8+ T cells from blood, taken 12 months after liver transplant. This receptor was taken from a human patient who received a liver transplant. Part of the T cells may come from the graft donor. In nucleotides, the CDR3 is TGTGCCAGCAGCTGGACACAAGAGGGCTCCTACGAGCAGTACTTC. This codes for CASSWTQEGSYEQYF.